The sequence of this T cell receptor (beta chain) was determined in a study of CD8+ T cells in alopecia areata. Reverse transcribed after extraction, RNA yielded cDNA as the sequencing template. The assay was immunoSEQ multiplex PCR, and TCRdb's table has in-frame clones only and misses some. The table lists more than 95,000 clones, less than 50% of them singletons. Germline CDR1 reads SQVTM; CDR2 reads ANQGSEA. This CDR3 has 12 residues. Trimming took 4 bases from V and 8 from J, leaving 12 bases between them. The source material was NKG2D-low CD8+ T cells sorted from blood. This sequence was found in a human donor with alopecia areata. The rearrangement joins TRBV29-1 to TRBJ2-1; TRBD2 is a possible D gene (6 bases). CDR3 in DNA: TGCAGCGTTGTGCGCGGGGACTATGAGCAGTTCTTC. Translated: CSVVRGDYEQFF.